What follows are 27 T cell receptor beta chains derived from one specimen sequenced in a study of molecular identifiers for immune sequencing clone quantification. TCRdb passed the PCR reads through MiXCR, listing each CDR3 protein once. The sample contains 350,000 or so distinct CDR3 sequences, about 22% of which appear only once. Material: naive CD8+ T cells from blood, with Jurkat cell RNA spiked in. Noted subset: FACS-sorted CD8+CD4-CCR7+CD45RA+ naive T cells. The receptors stem from a human donor in good health. Some libraries in this study had Jurkat cell RNA spiked in.

This clonotype was picked up many times. V is TRBV13 and J is TRBJ2-1, with D perhaps TRBD2 (6 bases). The germline V and J ends were trimmed by 5 bases and 0 bases, with 14 bases remaining between them. This CDR3 has 16 amino acids. CDR1 is PRHDT and CDR2 is FYEKMQ in the germline V gene (reference sequence). CDR3 DNA sequence: TGTGCCAGCAGCCCTCTGCCCGGGAGCTCCTACAATGAGCAGTTCTTC. This sequence encodes CASSPLPGSSYNEQFF. Filled out from reference TRBV13 and TRBJ2-1, the complete variable domain reads AAGVIQSPRHLIKEKRETATLKCYPIPRHDTVYWYQQGPGQDPQFLISFYEKMQSDKGSIPDRFSAQQFSDYHSELNMSSLELGDSALYFCASSPLPGSSYNEQFFGPGTRLTVL.

This clonotype was counted many times. This sequence joins TRBV4-1 and TRBJ1-1; D is unclear. Germline values: CDR1 MGHRA, CDR2 YSYEKL. The CDR3 runs to 15 residues. V was clipped by 0 bases and J by 4 bases, with 12 bases between them. The CDR3 coding sequence is TGCGCCAGCAGCCAAGAATTGCGGGTCGGCACTGAAGCTTTCTTT. Translating gives CASSQELRVGTEAFF.

This clonotype has ten or more counts. The V and J genes are TRBV9 and TRBJ2-7; perhaps D is TRBD1 or TRBD2 (5 bases each). From germline, CDR1 is SGDLS and CDR2 YYNGEE. V gave up 3 bases and J gave up 5 bases, with 6 bases separating them. This CDR3 contains 11 residues. DNA of the CDR3: TGTGCCAGCAGCGGAGGGGACGAGCAGTACTTC. Its translation: CASSGGDEQYF.

This clonotype was seen repeatedly, ten times or more. V usage is TRBV4-1 and J usage is TRBJ2-3; TRBD2 might be the D (5 bases). Looked up from germline, CDR1 is MGHRA and CDR2 is YSYEKL. The CDR3 runs to 15 residues. V lost 1 base, J lost 2 bases, and 10 bases lay in between. The CDR3 here is CASSQVTGSTDTQYF. DNA for the CDR3: TGCGCCAGCAGCCAAGTCACGGGGTCCACAGATACGCAGTATTTT.

This clonotype has a count of ten or more. This chain joins TRBV6-5 and TRBJ2-1; D gene uncertain. The CDR3 length is 12 residues. CDR1 MNHEY and CDR2 SVGAGI come from the germline V gene. V lost 6 bases to trimming and J lost 5 bases, with 8 bases between them. The CDR3 reads CASSKGDNEQFF. The CDR3 DNA is TGTGCCAGCAGCAAAGGAGACAATGAGCAGTTCTTC.

With respect to this clonotype: One end of the junction varies from germline; a read error may be responsible. The chain uses TRBV4-2 and TRBJ2-7, with 10 bases aligning to TRBD2. The CDR3 runs to 16 residues. The V gene's germline CDR1 is LGHNA and CDR2 YNFKEQ. The DNA for the CDR3 is TGTGCCAGCGGCCAAGAAGGGCCTAGCGGGGGCTACGAGCAGTACTTC. Protein: CASGQEGPSGGYEQYF.

The CDR3 here is CASSPPGRYGAFF. CDR3 nucleotides: TGTGCCAGCAGTCCGCCGGGACGCTATGGAGCTTTCTTT. The chain employs TRBV12-3 or TRBV12-4 and TRBJ1-1; a weak D match, TRBD1 (5 bases). The CDR3 extends over 13 amino acids. Trimming left V 5 bases short and J 10 bases short, with 17 bases between.

This clonotype was observed many times. The chain employs TRBV3-1 and TRBJ1-1; 7 nucleotides align to TRBD1. Germline values: CDR1 LGHDT, CDR2 YNNKEL (reference sequence). The CDR3 totals 14 residues. Trimming took 4 bases from V and 6 from J; bases not matched to a gene: 8. The CDR3 bases are TGTGCCAGCAGCCGTGAGGGGGCTTACGCTGAAGCTTTCTTT. It codes for CASSREGAYAEAFF.

There are many counts of this clonotype. The V and J genes are TRBV30 and TRBJ1-1; 8 positions match TRBD1. The J segment lost 4 bases and the V segment lost 5 bases, leaving 3 bases of the junction unmatched. This CDR3 region has 12 residues. Germline loops: CDR1 GTSNPN, CDR2 SVGIG (reference sequence). As DNA, the CDR3 is TGTGCCTGGGATACAGGGGGCACTGAAGCTTTCTTT. This translates into CAWDTGGTEAFF. Looking up the rest from reference TRBV30 and TRBJ1-1 gives the full variable domain: SQTIHQWPATLVQPVGSPLSLECTVEGTSNPNLYWYRQAAGRGLQLLFYSVGIGQISSEVPQNLSASRPQDRQFILSSKKLLLSDSGFYLCAWDTGGTEAFFGQGTRLTVV.

This clonotype came up many times. This CDR3 reads CASSFRVSYGYTF. Written as DNA, the CDR3 is TGTGCCAGCAGTTTCAGGGTTAGCTATGGCTACACCTTC. The chain carries TRBV12-3 or TRBV12-4 and TRBJ1-2, with TRBD1 as a possible D gene (5 bases). The CDR3 covers 13 residues. V lost 3 bases and J 4 bases, leaving 9 bases between the germline ends.

Ten or more counts support this clonotype. The chain uses TRBV5-1 and TRBJ1-1; TRBD1 aligns across 8 bases. The CDR3 loop spans 15 amino acids. Trimming cost V 6 bases and J 0 bases; bases outside gene matches: 7. Germline-derived CDR1 and CDR2 are SGHRS and YFSETQ. For the CDR3, the DNA is TGCGCCAGCACCACCGGACAGGGAATGAACACTGAAGCTTTCTTT. This encodes CASTTGQGMNTEAFF.

The table lists this clonotype with many counts. The rearrangement links TRBV19 to TRBJ1-2, with 7 bases aligning to TRBD1. After removal of 5 bases from V and 3 bases from J, the junction contained 9 bases not matched to a gene. Germline V lookup: CDR1 LNHDA, CDR2 SQIVND (reference sequence). The CDR3 is 15 amino acids. CDR3: CASSPGGRGDYGYTF. The CDR3 DNA reads TGTGCCAGTAGTCCCGGAGGCAGGGGGGACTATGGCTACACCTTC.

In the case of this clonotype: One base away lies a much larger clone, so this may be a sequencing read error. The chain carries TRBV7-9 and TRBJ1-1, with D tentatively TRBD1 (6 bases). The germline V gene has CDR1 SEHNR and CDR2 FQNEAQ (reference sequence). Trimming removed 4 bases from V and 6 bases from J, with 21 bases in between. CDR3 length equals 16 residues. In DNA, the CDR3 is TGTGCCAGCAGCTCAGAAGGAGGGGGGAATAACCCTGAAGCTTTCTTT. Amino acids: CASSSEGGGNNPEAFF.

Worth noting for this clonotype: Germline is not matched at one junction end, which may reflect a read error. The gene calls are TRBV4-2 and TRBJ1-5, with D possibly TRBD1 on 6 matching bases. The V gene's germline CDR1 is LGHNA and CDR2 YNFKEQ. The CDR3 contains 16 residues. CDR3 sequence (DNA): TGTGCCAGCAGCCCCCAACCGGGGGGCAGTAATCAGCCCAAGCATTTT. Translation: CASSPQPGGSNQPKHF.

This clonotype was recorded many times. This sequence joins TRBV4-1 and TRBJ1-2; 9 bases map to TRBD1. The CDR3 loop spans 13 amino acids. V was clipped by 6 bases and J by 7 bases; unmatched bases: 6. In germline, CDR1 is MGHRA, CDR2 YSYEKL. CDR3 in DNA: TGCGCCAGCAGGACAGGGGGAGCGAGTGGCTACACCTTC. Amino acid sequence: CASRTGGASGYTF.

This clonotype was seen at least ten times. J is TRBJ1-2 and V is TRBV25-1, with D possibly TRBD1 on 6 matching bases. This CDR3 contains 16 residues. Trimming took 0 bases from V and 5 from J, leaving 16 bases between them. The germline V gene has CDR1 MGHDK and CDR2 SYGVNS. The CDR3 coding sequence is TGTGCCAGCAGTGAATATGTGGGGGCAGATGCGTATGGCTACACCTTC. Protein product: CASSEYVGADAYGYTF.

V usage is TRBV27 and J usage is TRBJ2-4; 9 bases align to TRBD2. The CDR3 runs 19 residues. The trim removed 5 bases at V and 0 bases at J, leaving 14 bases unmatched. CDR1 and CDR2 from the germline V gene are MNHEY and SMNVEV (reference sequence). DNA for the CDR3: TGTGCCAGCAGTCCGACCGTTAATAGCGGGAGTCTAGCCAAAAACATTCAGTACTTC. Its protein is CASSPTVNSGSLAKNIQYF.

This clonotype was recorded a few times. The V call is TRBV19, the J call TRBJ2-3; TRBD2 aligns across 13 bases. V lost 5 bases, J lost 6 bases, and 8 bases stayed unmatched. CDR3 length: 16 amino acids. In germline, CDR1 is LNHDA, CDR2 SQIVND (reference sequence). DNA of the CDR3: TGTGCCAGTAGTTACGGACTAGCGGGAGTTGGCGATACGCAGTATTTT. Translating it yields CASSYGLAGVGDTQYF.

The rearrangement joins TRBV12-3 or TRBV12-4 to TRBJ1-1; D gene uncertain. Trimming pared 1 base from V and 4 bases from J, leaving 10 bases between. The CDR3 runs 14 residues. Here the CDR3 DNA reads TGTGCCAGCAGTTTAGACGGGAAGGTCACTGAAGCTTTCTTT. It yields the protein CASSLDGKVTEAFF.

On this clonotype: Just one base apart from a much larger clone, this may be a read error. The V gene is TRBV3-1, the J gene TRBJ2-1; D remains unclear. CDR3 length: 12 amino acids. From germline, CDR1 is LGHDT and CDR2 YNNKEL (reference sequence). The CDR3 DNA is TGTGTCAGCAGCCTAGAGAACAATGAGCAGTTCTTC. This gives the protein CVSSLENNEQFF.

At least ten counts were recorded for this clonotype. The junction departs from germline at one end; a sequencing error may be responsible. The rearrangement uses TRBV7-2 and TRBJ2-7; 7 bases are a match to TRBD1. This CDR3 is built from 14 residues. Germline values: CDR1 SGHTA, CDR2 FQGNSA. CDR3 amino acids: CASTLQGRPYEQYF. CDR3 sequence (DNA): TGTGCCAGCACCTTACAGGGGCGCCCCTACGAGCAGTACTTC. Drawing the rest from reference TRBV7-2 and TRBJ2-7, the complete variable domain is GAGVSQSPSNKVTEKGKDVELRCDPISGHTALYWYRQSLGQGLEFLIYFQGNSAPDKSGLPSDRFSAERTGGSVSTLTIQRTQQEDSAVYLCASTLQGRPYEQYFGPGTRLTVT.

This clonotype was counted at least ten times. V usage is TRBV7-6 and J usage is TRBJ1-2; D gene ambiguous. In germline, CDR1 is SGHVS, CDR2 FNYEAQ. Between the trimmed V and J ends, which lost 1 base and 4 bases, there was a span of 13 bases. This CDR3 is 15 amino acids long. The chain's CDR3 is CASSLVAEGGYGYTF. DNA of the CDR3: TGTGCCAGCAGCTTAGTAGCGGAAGGTGGCTATGGCTACACCTTC.

This clonotype was seen repeatedly, ten times or more. V is TRBV4-3 and J is TRBJ1-1, with 7 bases fitting TRBD1. Germline CDR1 LGHNA, CDR2 YSLEER. CDR3 length: 16 residues. Unmatched junction bases numbered 8, after V lost 0 bases and J lost 4 bases. The CDR3 is CASSQDGGGGSTEAFF. The CDR3 DNA follows: TGCGCCAGCAGCCAAGACGGAGGAGGGGGCAGCACTGAAGCTTTCTTT.

This clonotype appeared many times. The chain employs TRBV5-6 and TRBJ1-5; 9 nucleotides align to TRBD1. The CDR3 spans 20 residues. Per the germline V gene, CDR1 is SGHDT and CDR2 is YYEEEE. J lost 7 bases, V lost 2 bases, and 22 bases had no gene match. The CDR3 sequence is CASSFKNAGTGNPYEQPQHF. The DNA for the CDR3 is TGTGCCAGCAGCTTCAAAAACGCCGGGACAGGGAATCCATATGAACAGCCCCAGCATTTT.

Details on this clonotype: Since a much larger clone is just one base distant, this may be a read error. This chain connects TRBV6-2 or TRBV6-3 to TRBJ2-3; D is undetermined. This CDR3 comprises 12 residues. Germline CDR1 reads MNHEY; CDR2 reads SVGEGT. CDR3 region: CVSSYAKDTQYF. The CDR3 DNA is TGTGTCAGCAGTTACGCCAAAGATACGCAGTATTTT.

This clonotype was found many times. This rearrangement joins TRBV30 to TRBJ2-7; TRBD1 agrees at 10 bases. V was pared by 2 bases and J by 4 bases, with 5 bases of the junction left unmatched. This CDR3 is built from 14 residues. Germline V gives CDR1 GTSNPN, CDR2 SVGIG (reference sequence). The CDR3 protein is CAWSFWDRGYEQYF. The CDR3, as DNA: TGTGCCTGGAGTTTCTGGGACAGGGGATACGAGCAGTACTTC. The full variable domain, rest sourced from reference TRBV30 and TRBJ2-7, is SQTIHQWPATLVQPVGSPLSLECTVEGTSNPNLYWYRQAAGRGLQLLFYSVGIGQISSEVPQNLSASRPQDRQFILSSKKLLLSDSGFYLCAWSFWDRGYEQYFGPGTRLTVT.

There are a few counts of this clonotype. This chain connects TRBV4-1 to TRBJ2-2, with D hard to call. The V gene's germline CDR1 is MGHRA and CDR2 YSYEKL. The CDR3 is made up of 16 amino acids. The V end lost 0 bases, the J end lost 3 bases, and 11 bases lay between the germline ends. The CDR3 region has the DNA TGCGCCAGCAGCCAAGAAACTGCGGCTTACACCGGGGAGCTGTTTTTT. Protein sequence: CASSQETAAYTGELFF.